This T cell receptor (beta chain) came from a study of T cell repertoires in cytomegalovirus infection. Study-wide background: Carrying CMV and the relevant HLA type showed in public TCR beta signatures. Broader study findings: Of the TCR beta families, the public ones yielded a cumulative frequency that identified carriers of CMV plus the relevant HLA.

TCRdb fed the reads into MiXCR, producing one record per CDR3 protein. Of around 440,000 distinct CDR3 sequences in the sample, approximately 11% were seen once. In its sample, this clonotype was seen a few times. Its antigen remains unknown. This sequence was found in a human donor in good health (CMV status not recorded). Some clones in this sample may be carry-over from other donors' samples. Sequencing was carried out using PBMCs.

Written as DNA, the CDR3 is TGTGCCACCAGCGACCCCGGGACAGGGACGAGTCAGCCCCAGCATTTT. This translates into CATSDPGTGTSQPQHF. The V and J genes are TRBV15 and TRBJ1-5; TRBD1 aligns across 9 bases. Trimming removed 5 bases from V and 6 bases from J; junction bases left unmatched: 11. Germline values: CDR1 LNHNV, CDR2 YYDKDF (reference sequence). This CDR3 is built from 16 residues.